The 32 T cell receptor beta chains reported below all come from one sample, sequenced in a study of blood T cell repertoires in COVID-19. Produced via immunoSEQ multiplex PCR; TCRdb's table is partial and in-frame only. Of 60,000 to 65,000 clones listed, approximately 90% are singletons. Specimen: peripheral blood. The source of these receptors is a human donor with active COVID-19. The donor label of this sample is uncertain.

The CDR3: CASSLPGTNYGYTF. The CDR3 DNA reads as TGTGCCAGCAGTTTACCAGGGACTAACTATGGCTACACCTTC. J is TRBJ1-2 and V is TRBV28; tentatively, D is TRBD1 (5 bases). Germline-derived CDR1 and CDR2 are MDHEN and SYDVKM. Deletions cut 2 bases from V and 0 bases from J, with 7 bases between. This CDR3 spans 14 amino acids.

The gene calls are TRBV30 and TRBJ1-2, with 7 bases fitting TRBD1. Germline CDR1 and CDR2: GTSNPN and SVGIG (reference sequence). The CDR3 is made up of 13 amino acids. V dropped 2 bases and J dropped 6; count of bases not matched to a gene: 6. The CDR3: CAWSHRGNDGYTF. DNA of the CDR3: TGTGCCTGGAGTCACAGGGGAAATGATGGCTACACCTTC. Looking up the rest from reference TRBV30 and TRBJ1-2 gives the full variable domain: SQTIHQWPATLVQPVGSPLSLECTVEGTSNPNLYWYRQAAGRGLQLLFYSVGIGQISSEVPQNLSASRPQDRQFILSSKKLLLSDSGFYLCAWSHRGNDGYTFGSGTRLTVV.

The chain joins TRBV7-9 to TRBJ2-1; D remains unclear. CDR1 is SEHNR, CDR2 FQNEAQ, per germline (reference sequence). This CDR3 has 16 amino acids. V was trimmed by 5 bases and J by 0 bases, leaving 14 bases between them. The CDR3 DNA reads TGTGCCAGCAGCCCCCCTTTGCGGATCTCCTACAATGAGCAGTTCTTC. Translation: CASSPPLRISYNEQFF.

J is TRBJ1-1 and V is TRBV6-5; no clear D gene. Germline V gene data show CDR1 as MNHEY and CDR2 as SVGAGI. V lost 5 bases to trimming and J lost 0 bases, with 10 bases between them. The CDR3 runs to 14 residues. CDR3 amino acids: CASSQTLMNTEAFF. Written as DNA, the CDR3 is TGTGCCAGCAGTCAGACTCTCATGAACACTGAAGCTTTCTTT.

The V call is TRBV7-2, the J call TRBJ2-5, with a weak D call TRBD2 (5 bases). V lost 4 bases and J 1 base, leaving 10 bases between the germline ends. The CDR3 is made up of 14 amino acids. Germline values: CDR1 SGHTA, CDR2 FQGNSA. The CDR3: CASSYGLFQETQYF. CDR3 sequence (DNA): TGTGCCAGCAGCTATGGACTTTTCCAAGAGACCCAGTACTTC.

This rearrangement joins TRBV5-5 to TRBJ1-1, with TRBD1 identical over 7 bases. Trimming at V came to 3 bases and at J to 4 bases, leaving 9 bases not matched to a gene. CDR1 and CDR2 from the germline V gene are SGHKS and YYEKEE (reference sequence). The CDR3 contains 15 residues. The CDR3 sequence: CASSSTGVRGTEAFF. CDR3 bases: TGTGCCAGCAGCTCAACAGGGGTAAGGGGCACTGAAGCTTTCTTT.

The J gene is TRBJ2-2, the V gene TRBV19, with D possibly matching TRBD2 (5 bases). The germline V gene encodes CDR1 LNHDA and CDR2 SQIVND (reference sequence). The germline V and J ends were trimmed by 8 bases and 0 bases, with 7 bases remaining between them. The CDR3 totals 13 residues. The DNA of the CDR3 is TGTGCCAGTGGACTCCCGAACACCGGGGAGCTGTTTTTT. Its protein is CASGLPNTGELFF.

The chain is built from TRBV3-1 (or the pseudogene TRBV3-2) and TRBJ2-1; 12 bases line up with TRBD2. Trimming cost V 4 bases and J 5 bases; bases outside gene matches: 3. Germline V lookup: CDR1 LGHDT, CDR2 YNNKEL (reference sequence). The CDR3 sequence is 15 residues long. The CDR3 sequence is CASSPTSGRNNEQFF. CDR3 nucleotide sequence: TGTGCCAGCAGCCCGACTAGCGGGAGAAACAATGAGCAGTTCTTC.

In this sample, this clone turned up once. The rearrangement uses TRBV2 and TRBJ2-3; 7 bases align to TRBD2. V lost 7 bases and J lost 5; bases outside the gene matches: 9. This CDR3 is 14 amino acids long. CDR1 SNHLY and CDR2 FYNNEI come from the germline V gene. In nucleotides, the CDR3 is TGTGCCAGCAATTTCTGGGGAGGGATAGATACGCAGTATTTT. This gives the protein CASNFWGGIDTQYF.

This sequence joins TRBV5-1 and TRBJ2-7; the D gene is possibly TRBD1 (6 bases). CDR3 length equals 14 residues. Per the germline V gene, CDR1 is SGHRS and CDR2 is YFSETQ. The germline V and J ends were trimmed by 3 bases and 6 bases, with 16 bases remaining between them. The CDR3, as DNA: TGCGCCAGCAGCTCCTCAGGGGTCCCCTCCGAGCAGTACTTC. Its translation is CASSSSGVPSEQYF.

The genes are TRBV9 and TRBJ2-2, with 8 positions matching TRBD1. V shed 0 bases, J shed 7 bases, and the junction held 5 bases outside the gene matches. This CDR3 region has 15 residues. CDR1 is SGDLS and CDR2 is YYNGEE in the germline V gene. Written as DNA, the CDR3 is TGTGCCAGCAGCGTAGCCAGGGGGCATGACGGGGAGCTGTTTTTT. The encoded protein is CASSVARGHDGELFF.

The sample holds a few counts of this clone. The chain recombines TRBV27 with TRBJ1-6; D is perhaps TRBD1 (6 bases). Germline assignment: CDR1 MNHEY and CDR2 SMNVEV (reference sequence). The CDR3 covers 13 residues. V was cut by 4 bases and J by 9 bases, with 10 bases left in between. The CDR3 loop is CASSSQGPSPLHF. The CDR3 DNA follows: TGTGCCAGCAGTTCCCAGGGGCCTTCACCCCTCCACTTT.

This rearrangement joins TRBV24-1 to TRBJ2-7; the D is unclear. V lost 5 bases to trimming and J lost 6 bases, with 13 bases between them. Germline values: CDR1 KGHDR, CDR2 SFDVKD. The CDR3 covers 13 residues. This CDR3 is CATSAPGEAEQYF. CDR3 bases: TGTGCCACCAGTGCCCCTGGAGAGGCCGAGCAGTACTTC.

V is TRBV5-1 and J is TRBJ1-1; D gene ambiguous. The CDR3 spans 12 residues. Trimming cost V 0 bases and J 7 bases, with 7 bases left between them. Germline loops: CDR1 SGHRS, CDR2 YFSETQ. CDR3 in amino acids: CASSLASREAFF. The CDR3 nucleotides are TGCGCCAGCAGCTTGGCCTCCCGTGAAGCTTTCTTT.

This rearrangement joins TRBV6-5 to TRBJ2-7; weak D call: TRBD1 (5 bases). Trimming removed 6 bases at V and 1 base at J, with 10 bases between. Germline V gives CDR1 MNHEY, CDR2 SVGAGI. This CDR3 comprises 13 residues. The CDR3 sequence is CASSPTESYEQYF. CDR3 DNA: TGTGCCAGCAGCCCGACAGAGTCCTACGAGCAGTACTTC.

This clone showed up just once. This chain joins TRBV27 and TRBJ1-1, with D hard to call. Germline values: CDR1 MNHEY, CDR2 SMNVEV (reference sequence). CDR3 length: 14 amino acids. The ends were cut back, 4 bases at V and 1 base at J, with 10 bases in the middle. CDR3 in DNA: TGTGCCAGCAGTTACGGCGGCGGGAACACTGAAGCTTTCTTT. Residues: CASSYGGGNTEAFF.

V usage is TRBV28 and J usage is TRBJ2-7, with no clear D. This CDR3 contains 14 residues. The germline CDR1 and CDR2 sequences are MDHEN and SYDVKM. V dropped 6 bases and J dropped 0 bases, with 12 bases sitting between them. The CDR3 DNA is TGTGCCAGCAGCAAACCACAGATCTCCTACGAGCAGTACTTC. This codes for CASSKPQISYEQYF.

The CDR3 is CASRGQTFNSGNTIYF. DNA for the CDR3: TGTGCCAGTAGGGGACAGACATTTAACTCTGGAAACACCATATATTTT. The genes are TRBV19 and TRBJ1-3, with TRBD1 matching 7 bases. Unmatched junction bases numbered 8, after V lost 6 bases and J lost 0 bases. The length of the CDR3 is 16 residues. Germline lookup yields CDR1 LNHDA and CDR2 SQIVND (reference sequence). The whole variable domain, remainder taken from reference TRBV19 and TRBJ1-3, is DGGITQSPKYLFRKEGQNVTLSCEQNLNHDAMYWYRQDPGQGLRLIYYSQIVNDFQKGDIAEGYSVSREKKESFPLTVTSAQKNPTAFYLCASRGQTFNSGNTIYFGEGSWLTVV.

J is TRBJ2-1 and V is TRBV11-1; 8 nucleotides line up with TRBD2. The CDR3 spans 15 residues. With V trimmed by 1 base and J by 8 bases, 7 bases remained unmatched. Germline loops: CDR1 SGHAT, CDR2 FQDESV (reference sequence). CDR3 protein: CASSLVAGSGDEQFF. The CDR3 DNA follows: TGTGCCAGCAGCTTAGTAGCGGGGAGTGGGGATGAGCAGTTCTTC.

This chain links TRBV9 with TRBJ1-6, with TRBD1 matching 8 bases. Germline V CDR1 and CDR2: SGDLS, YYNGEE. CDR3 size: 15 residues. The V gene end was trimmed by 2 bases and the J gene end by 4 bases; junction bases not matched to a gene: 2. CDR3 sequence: CASSVGQGYNSPLHF. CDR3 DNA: TGTGCCAGCAGCGTTGGACAGGGTTATAATTCACCCCTCCACTTT.

The CDR3 sequence: CASSLLAGGRDTQYF. The CDR3 DNA reads TGTGCCAGCAGCTTGTTAGCGGGGGGGCGAGATACGCAGTATTTT. The chain couples TRBV7-3 to TRBJ2-3; 11 positions match TRBD2. Germline-derived CDR1 and CDR2 are SGHTA and FQGTGA. This CDR3 has 15 residues. Trimming took 3 bases from V and 5 from J; bases not matched to a gene: 4. The variable domain in full, with the rest retrieved from reference TRBV7-3 and TRBJ2-3, is GAGVSQTPSNKVTEKGKYVELRCDPISGHTALYWYRQSLGQGPEFLIYFQGTGAADDSGLPNDRFFAVRPEGSVSTLKIQRTERGDSAVYLCASSLLAGGRDTQYFGPGTRLTVL.

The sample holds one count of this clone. Here the CDR3 reads CASSPPGGGMNTEAFF. In DNA, the CDR3 is TGTGCCAGCTCACCACCGGGGGGAGGGATGAACACTGAAGCTTTCTTT. The chain is built from TRBV18 and TRBJ1-1, with D possibly matching TRBD1 (5 bases). This CDR3 region has 16 residues. Germline V gene sequence: CDR1 KGHSH, CDR2 LQKENI. V was shortened by 0 bases and J by 0 bases, with 11 bases between the two germline ends.

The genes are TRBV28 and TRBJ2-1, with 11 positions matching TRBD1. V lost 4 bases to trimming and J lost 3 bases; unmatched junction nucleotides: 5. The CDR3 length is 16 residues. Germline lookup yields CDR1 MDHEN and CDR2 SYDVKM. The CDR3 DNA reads TGTGCCAGCAGTTCCGCGGGACAGGGGGTCTACAATGAGCAGTTCTTC. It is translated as CASSSAGQGVYNEQFF.

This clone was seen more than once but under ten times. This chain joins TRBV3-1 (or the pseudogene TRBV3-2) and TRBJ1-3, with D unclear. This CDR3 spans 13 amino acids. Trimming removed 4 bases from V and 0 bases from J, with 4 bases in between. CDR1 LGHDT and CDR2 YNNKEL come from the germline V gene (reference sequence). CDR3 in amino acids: CASSPVSGNTIYF. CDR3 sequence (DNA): TGTGCCAGCAGCCCGGTCTCTGGAAACACCATATATTTT.

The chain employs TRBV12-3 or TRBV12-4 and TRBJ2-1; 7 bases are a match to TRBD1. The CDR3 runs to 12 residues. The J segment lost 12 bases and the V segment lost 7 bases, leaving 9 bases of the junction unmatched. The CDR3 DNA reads TGTGCCAGCATCAATCGACAGGGTGGGCAGTTCTTC. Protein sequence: CASINRQGGQFF.

CDR3 region: CATSDNRGRVGYTF. For the CDR3, the DNA is TGTGCCACCAGTGATAACAGGGGGCGAGTAGGCTACACCTTC. This chain uses TRBV24-1 with TRBJ1-2; 9 bases fit TRBD1. The trim removed 3 bases at V and 8 bases at J, leaving 6 bases unmatched. This CDR3 contains 14 residues. The germline V gene has CDR1 KGHDR and CDR2 SFDVKD.

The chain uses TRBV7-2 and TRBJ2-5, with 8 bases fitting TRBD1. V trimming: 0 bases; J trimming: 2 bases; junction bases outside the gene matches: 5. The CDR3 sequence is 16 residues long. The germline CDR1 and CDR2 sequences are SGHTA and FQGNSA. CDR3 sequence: CASSLAQGAVQETQYF. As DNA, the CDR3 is TGTGCCAGCAGCTTAGCCCAGGGGGCGGTACAAGAGACCCAGTACTTC. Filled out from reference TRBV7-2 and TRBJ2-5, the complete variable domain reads GAGVSQSPSNKVTEKGKDVELRCDPISGHTALYWYRQSLGQGLEFLIYFQGNSAPDKSGLPSDRFSAERTGGSVSTLTIQRTQQEDSAVYLCASSLAQGAVQETQYFGPGTRLLVL.

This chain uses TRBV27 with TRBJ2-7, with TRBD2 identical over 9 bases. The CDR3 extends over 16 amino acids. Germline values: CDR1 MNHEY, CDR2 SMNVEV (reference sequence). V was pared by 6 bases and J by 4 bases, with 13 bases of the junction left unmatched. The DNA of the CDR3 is TGTGCCAGCAGGCATCTCTGGCGGGAGGGCCTATACGAGCAGTACTTC. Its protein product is CASRHLWREGLYEQYF.

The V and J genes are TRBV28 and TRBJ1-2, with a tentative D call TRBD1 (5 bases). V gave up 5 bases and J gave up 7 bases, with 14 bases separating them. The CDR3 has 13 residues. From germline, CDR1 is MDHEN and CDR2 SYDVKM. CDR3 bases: TGTGCCAGCAGTCTGGCCAGGGAAGGTGGCTACACCTTC. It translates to CASSLAREGGYTF.

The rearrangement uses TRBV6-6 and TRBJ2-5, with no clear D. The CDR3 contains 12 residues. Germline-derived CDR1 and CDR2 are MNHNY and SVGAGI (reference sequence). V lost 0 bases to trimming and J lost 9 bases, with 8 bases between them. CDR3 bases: TGTGCCAGCAGTTACTCCCCAGTATCCCAGTACTTC. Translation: CASSYSPVSQYF.

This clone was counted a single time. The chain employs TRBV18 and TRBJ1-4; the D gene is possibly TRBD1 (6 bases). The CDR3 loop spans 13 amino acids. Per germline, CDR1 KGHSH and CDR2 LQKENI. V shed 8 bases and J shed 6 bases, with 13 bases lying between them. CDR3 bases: TGTGCCAGCCGCGGACAGCTTGATGAAAAACTGTTTTTT. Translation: CASRGQLDEKLFF.

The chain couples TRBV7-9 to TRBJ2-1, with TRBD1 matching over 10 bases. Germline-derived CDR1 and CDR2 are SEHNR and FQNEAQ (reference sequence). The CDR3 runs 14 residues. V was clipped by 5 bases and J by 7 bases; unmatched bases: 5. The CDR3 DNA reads TGTGCCAGCAGCACCGGACAGGGGGTGAATGAGCAGTTCTTC. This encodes CASSTGQGVNEQFF.